The 26 T cell receptor beta chains reported below all come from one sample, sequenced in a study of T cells after yellow fever vaccination. TCRdb reprocessed the 5' RACE reads via MiXCR and lists one record per CDR3 protein. The sample contains a few hundred thousand distinct CDR3 sequences, 18% of which appear only once. Sequenced here: PBMCs, sampled before the yellow fever booster vaccination. These receptors originate from a man aged 18 to 35 who received the YFV17D yellow fever vaccine.

This clonotype was seen only a few times. The genes are TRBV27 and TRBJ2-1, with D perhaps matching TRBD1 or TRBD2 (5 bases each). This CDR3 is 14 amino acids long. Trimming removed 6 bases from V and 3 bases from J, with 12 bases in between. From germline, CDR1 is MNHEY and CDR2 SMNVEV (reference sequence). DNA for the CDR3: TGTGCCAGCAGGTGGGACGTGGGCTACAATGAGCAGTTCTTC. This encodes CASRWDVGYNEQFF.

V usage is TRBV4-3 and J usage is TRBJ2-2; 10 nucleotides match TRBD1. Germline loops: CDR1 LGHNA, CDR2 YSLEER. The CDR3 runs 16 residues. The junction had 6 bases not matched to a gene; V was cut back by 2 bases and J by 6 bases. For the CDR3, the DNA is TGCGCCAGCAGCCAATGGCGACAGGGGGCGTCCGGGGAGCTGTTTTTT. Encoded protein: CASSQWRQGASGELFF.

The chain recombines TRBV2 with TRBJ2-5; D not resolved. This CDR3 is 14 amino acids long. Germline V gives CDR1 SNHLY, CDR2 FYNNEI. The V gene lost 5 bases and the J gene lost 3 bases, with 13 bases spanning the gap. Written as DNA, the CDR3 is TGTGCCAGCAGTCGGACGGACGTGGAAGAGACCCAGTACTTC. The encoded protein is CASSRTDVEETQYF. Full variable domain (remainder filled in from reference TRBV2 and TRBJ2-5): EPEVTQTPSHQVTQMGQEVILRCVPISNHLYFYWYRQILGQKVEFLVSFYNNEISEKSEIFDDQFSVERPDGSNFTLKIRSTKLEDSAMYFCASSRTDVEETQYFGPGTRLLVL.

This clonotype was seen more than once but under ten times. This chain connects TRBV20-1 to TRBJ2-2, with D perhaps TRBD2 (7 bases). The length of the CDR3 is 13 residues. The V gene lost 5 bases and the J gene lost 4 bases, with 11 bases spanning the gap. Germline CDR1 is DFQATT and CDR2 is SNEGSKA (reference sequence). The CDR3 sequence: CSAGGGRTGELFF. DNA for the CDR3: TGCAGTGCTGGGGGGGGCCGCACCGGGGAGCTGTTTTTT.

The table lists this clonotype with a few counts. J is TRBJ1-6 and V is TRBV28; D is uncertain. CDR3 length: 12 residues. Looked up from germline, CDR1 is MDHEN and CDR2 is SYDVKM. Trimming removed 7 bases from V and 8 bases from J, with 9 bases in between. For the CDR3, the DNA is TGTGCCAGCAAATTCAATGATTCACCCCTCCACTTT. Its translation is CASKFNDSPLHF.

The chain combines TRBV7-2 with TRBJ2-3; D perhaps matches TRBD1 (6 bases). V lost 3 bases and J 6 bases, leaving 37 bases between the germline ends. The CDR3 is made up of 22 amino acids. Germline V gives CDR1 SGHTA, CDR2 FQGNSA. CDR3 nucleotide sequence: TGTGCCAGCAGCTTGTTGGGGGCAATAAGCCCGTATGATAAGTCAACAAACGATACGCAGTATTTT. Its protein is CASSLLGAISPYDKSTNDTQYF.

In this sample, this clonotype turned up a few times. The CDR3 DNA follows: TGCGCCAGCAGCTCCGGGACAGATTACCCTAGGGAAAAACTGTTTTTT. This encodes CASSSGTDYPREKLFF. This sequence joins TRBV5-1 and TRBJ1-4, with 7 bases lining up with TRBD1. V lost 3 bases and J lost 8; bases outside the gene matches: 13. The CDR3 consists of 16 residues. Germline assignment: CDR1 SGHRS and CDR2 YFSETQ.

The V call is TRBV12-3 or TRBV12-4, the J call TRBJ2-7, with D possibly TRBD1 on 7 matching bases. The ends were cut back, 4 bases at V and 6 bases at J, with 13 bases in the middle. The CDR3 is 13 residues long. The CDR3 loop is CASSSGTAGEQYV. As DNA, the CDR3 is TGTGCCAGCAGTTCCGGGACAGCGGGCGAGCAGTACGTC.

This clonotype was detected a few times. The chain links TRBV4-2 to TRBJ2-3; 10 bases map to TRBD2. Germline V lookup: CDR1 LGHNA, CDR2 YNFKEQ. This CDR3 contains 17 residues. The trim removed 0 bases at V and 3 bases at J, leaving 6 bases unmatched. The CDR3 sequence is CASSQDVASGGTDTQYF. The CDR3 DNA reads TGTGCCAGCAGCCAAGATGTGGCTAGCGGGGGAACAGATACGCAGTATTTT.

This clonotype was counted a few times. This chain uses TRBV5-5 with TRBJ1-2; D might be TRBD1 (6 bases). The CDR3 consists of 15 residues. Germline values: CDR1 SGHKS, CDR2 YYEKEE (reference sequence). V was cut by 0 bases and J by 7 bases, with 16 bases left in between. The CDR3 DNA sequence: TGTGCCAGCAGCTTGGCGCGGGGGGCAGAATTTGGCTACACCTTC. This gives the protein CASSLARGAEFGYTF.

This clonotype is a singleton in its sample. This chain connects TRBV5-6 to TRBJ2-4; a weak D match, TRBD2 (5 bases). CDR1 SGHDT and CDR2 YYEEEE come from the germline V gene. V dropped 6 bases and J dropped 8 bases, with 15 bases sitting between them. The CDR3 contains 13 residues. DNA for the CDR3: TGTGCCAGCATCCCGGACTGGGTCGACATTCAGTACTTC. Its protein product is CASIPDWVDIQYF.

The gene calls are TRBV27 and TRBJ2-7; D uncertain. The CDR3 is made up of 13 amino acids. Germline V gene lookup returns CDR1 MNHEY and CDR2 SMNVEV (reference sequence). Trimming took 2 bases from V and 4 from J, leaving 9 bases between them. DNA for the CDR3: TGTGCCAGCAGTTTAGGTCGCCCATACGAGCAGTACTTC. Translated, it gives CASSLGRPYEQYF.

This clonotype was seen more than once but under ten times. The rearrangement uses TRBV18 and TRBJ1-3; the D is unclear. The CDR3 is 16 residues long. V lost 1 base, J lost 0 bases, and 10 bases lay in between. Per germline, CDR1 KGHSH and CDR2 LQKENI. The CDR3 loop reads CASSPLADSSGNTIYF. CDR3 bases: TGTGCCAGCTCACCACTGGCGGACTCCTCTGGAAACACCATATATTTT.

This sequence joins TRBV7-8 and TRBJ2-1; D is possibly TRBD1 (5 bases). V was clipped by 2 bases and J by 4 bases, with 12 bases between them. CDR3 length: 15 amino acids. CDR1 and CDR2 (germline): SGHVS, FQNEAQ. Written as DNA, the CDR3 is TGTGCCAGCAGCTTATGGCAGGGCTTATACAATGAGCAGTTCTTC. This codes for CASSLWQGLYNEQFF.

The CDR3: CASSYSTWGRETQYF. CDR3 DNA: TGTGCCAGCAGTTACTCGACTTGGGGGCGGGAGACCCAGTACTTC. V usage is TRBV6-5 and J usage is TRBJ2-5; the D gene is possibly TRBD1 (6 bases). Deletions cut 0 bases from V and 5 bases from J, with 13 bases between. In germline, CDR1 is MNHEY, CDR2 SVGAGI. This CDR3 region has 15 residues.

Concerning this clonotype itself: In this CDR3 the conserved last residue, phenylalanine or tryptophan, is missing, so a read error is likely. This chain uses TRBV4-2 with TRBJ2-3; no definite D call. Germline assignment: CDR1 LGHNA and CDR2 YNFKEQ. The CDR3 spans 12 residues. The CDR3 reads CACSPDTDTQYV. DNA for the CDR3: TGTGCCTGCAGCCCTGACACAGATACGCAGTATGTT.

The chain recombines TRBV7-9 with TRBJ1-2; 9 positions match TRBD1. Germline V gene lookup returns CDR1 SEHNR and CDR2 FQNEAQ (reference sequence). The CDR3 has 14 residues. With 6 bases clipped from V and 2 bases from J, the junction kept 4 bases outside the gene matches. The CDR3 nucleotides read TGTGCCAGCAGATCCGGACAGGGGAACTATGGCTACACCTTC. It encodes CASRSGQGNYGYTF.

V gene TRBV12-3 or TRBV12-4 combines with J gene TRBJ2-1; TRBD2 might be the D (5 bases). V dropped 3 bases and J dropped 9 bases, with 12 bases sitting between them. The CDR3 contains 13 residues. The CDR3 nucleotides are TGTGCCAGCAGTTTTAGCCCTGCGGGTGAGCAGTTCTTC. This encodes CASSFSPAGEQFF.

The genes are TRBV9 and TRBJ2-3, with 11 bases matching TRBD2. The ends lost 4 bases at V and 4 bases at J; junction bases unmatched: 8. Germline CDR1 is SGDLS and CDR2 is YYNGEE. The CDR3 contains 16 residues. The CDR3 here is CASSQSLAGDPDTQYF. The CDR3 DNA sequence: TGTGCCAGCAGCCAATCACTAGCGGGGGACCCAGATACGCAGTATTTT.

The CDR3: CASSLGAIASTDTQYF. The CDR3 DNA sequence: TGTGCCAGCAGTTTAGGGGCCATTGCTAGCACAGATACGCAGTATTTT. The J gene is TRBJ2-3, the V gene TRBV27; D is possibly TRBD1 (5 bases). Per the germline V gene, CDR1 is MNHEY and CDR2 is SMNVEV (reference sequence). The CDR3 length is 16 residues. V lost 2 bases and J lost 0, with 12 bases in between.

This clonotype was seen only a few times. The genes are TRBV7-2 and TRBJ2-5, with TRBD1 identical over 7 bases. This CDR3 has 14 amino acids. Per the germline V gene, CDR1 is SGHTA and CDR2 is FQGNSA. The ends lost 4 bases at V and 5 bases at J; junction bases unmatched: 7. CDR3 DNA sequence: TGTGCCAGCAGCTCACTGACAGGGATGGAGACCCAGTACTTC. Its translation is CASSSLTGMETQYF.

In regard to this clonotype: A much larger clone differs from this one at a single base, so this may be a read error. The chain joins TRBV20-1 to TRBJ2-5, with D uncertain. Trimming removed 2 bases from V and 10 bases from J, with 2 bases in between. This CDR3 contains 8 residues. The germline CDR1 and CDR2 sequences are DFQATT and SNEGSKA (reference sequence). In nucleotides, the CDR3 is TGCAGTGCTAGACACCAGTACTTC. Translated: CSARHQYF.

This clonotype was seen more than once but under ten times. The chain has TRBV9 and TRBJ1-1; the D is unclear. V was shortened by 0 bases and J by 10 bases, with 19 bases between the two germline ends. The CDR3 has 15 residues. Per germline, CDR1 SGDLS and CDR2 YYNGEE. Written as DNA, the CDR3 is TGTGCCAGCAGCGTAGCTATTGAGGGAGGGTACGGAGCTTTCTTT. Translating it yields CASSVAIEGGYGAFF.

The chain joins TRBV12-3 or TRBV12-4 to TRBJ1-5; D unclear. Trimming shortened V by 7 bases and J by 0 bases, and 10 bases separated the two germline ends. There are 14 residues in the CDR3. CDR3 nucleotides: TGTGCCAGCACCCCTGACTATAGCAATCAGCCCCAGCATTTT. The encoded protein is CASTPDYSNQPQHF.

The chain links TRBV5-6 to TRBJ1-1; TRBD1 might be the D (5 bases). The CDR3 covers 14 residues. Deletions cut 5 bases from V and 0 bases from J, with 11 bases between. Per germline, CDR1 SGHDT and CDR2 YYEEEE. CDR3 bases: TGTGCCAGCAGTGACGACAGCTTGAACACTGAAGCTTTCTTT. Protein: CASSDDSLNTEAFF.

The gene calls are TRBV6-5 and TRBJ1-4, with a tentative D call TRBD1 (6 bases). V shed 3 bases and J shed 16 bases, with 12 bases lying between them. Germline CDR1 MNHEY, CDR2 SVGAGI. The CDR3 has 11 amino acids. CDR3: CASSYQGISFF. In DNA, the CDR3 is TGTGCCAGCAGTTATCAGGGGATTTCGTTTTTT.